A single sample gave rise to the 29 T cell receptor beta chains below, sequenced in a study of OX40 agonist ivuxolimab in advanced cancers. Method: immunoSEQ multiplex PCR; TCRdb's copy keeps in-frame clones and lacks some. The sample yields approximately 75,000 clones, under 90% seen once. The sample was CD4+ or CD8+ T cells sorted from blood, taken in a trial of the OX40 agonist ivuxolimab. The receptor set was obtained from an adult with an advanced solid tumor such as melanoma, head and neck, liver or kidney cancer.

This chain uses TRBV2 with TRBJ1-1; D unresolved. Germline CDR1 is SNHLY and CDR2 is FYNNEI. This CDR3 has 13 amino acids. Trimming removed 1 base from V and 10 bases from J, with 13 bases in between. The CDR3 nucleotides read TGTGCCAGCAGTGAAGGCTTTCTGGGAGGAGCTTTCTTT. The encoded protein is CASSEGFLGGAFF.

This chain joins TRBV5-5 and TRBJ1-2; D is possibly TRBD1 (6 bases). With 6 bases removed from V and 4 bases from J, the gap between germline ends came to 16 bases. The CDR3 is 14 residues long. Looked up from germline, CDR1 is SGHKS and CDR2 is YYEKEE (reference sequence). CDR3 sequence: CASTRAGAGYGYTF. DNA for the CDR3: TGTGCCAGCACACGGGCGGGGGCCGGCTATGGCTACACCTTC.

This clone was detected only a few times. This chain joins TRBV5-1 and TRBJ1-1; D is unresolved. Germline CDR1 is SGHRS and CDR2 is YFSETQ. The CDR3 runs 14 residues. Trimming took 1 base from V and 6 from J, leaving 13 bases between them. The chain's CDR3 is CASSLKGREAEAFF. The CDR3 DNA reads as TGCGCCAGCAGCTTGAAGGGTAGGGAAGCTGAAGCTTTCTTT.

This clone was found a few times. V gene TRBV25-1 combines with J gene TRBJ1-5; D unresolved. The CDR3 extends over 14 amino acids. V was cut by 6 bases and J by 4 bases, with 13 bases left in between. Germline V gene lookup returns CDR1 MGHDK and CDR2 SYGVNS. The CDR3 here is CASSRSGENQPQHF. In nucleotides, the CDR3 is TGTGCCAGCAGCAGGAGCGGGGAAAATCAGCCCCAGCATTTT.

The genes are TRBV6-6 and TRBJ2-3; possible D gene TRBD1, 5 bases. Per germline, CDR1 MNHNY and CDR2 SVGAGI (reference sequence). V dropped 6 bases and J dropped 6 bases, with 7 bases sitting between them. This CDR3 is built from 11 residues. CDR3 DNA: TGTGCCAGCAGACGACAGGATACGCAGTATTTT. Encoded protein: CASRRQDTQYF.

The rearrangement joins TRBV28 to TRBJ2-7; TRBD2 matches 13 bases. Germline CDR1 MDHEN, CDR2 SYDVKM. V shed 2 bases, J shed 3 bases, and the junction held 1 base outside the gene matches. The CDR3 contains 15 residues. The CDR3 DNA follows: TGTGCCAGCAGTTTAGGGACTAGCGGGGTCTACGAGCAGTACTTC. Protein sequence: CASSLGTSGVYEQYF.

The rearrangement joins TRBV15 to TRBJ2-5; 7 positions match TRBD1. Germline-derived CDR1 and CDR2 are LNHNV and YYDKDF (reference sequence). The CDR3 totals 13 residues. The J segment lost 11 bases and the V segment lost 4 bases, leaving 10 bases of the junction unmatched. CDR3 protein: CATSKDRVGEQYF. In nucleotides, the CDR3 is TGTGCCACCAGCAAAGACAGGGTGGGGGAGCAGTACTTC.

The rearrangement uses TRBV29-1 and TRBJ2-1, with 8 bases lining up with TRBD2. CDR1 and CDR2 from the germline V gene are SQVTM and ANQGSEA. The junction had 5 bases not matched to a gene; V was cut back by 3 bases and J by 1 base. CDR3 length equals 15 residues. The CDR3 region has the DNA TGCAGCGTTGAGTTTAGCGGGACGTCCTACAATGAGCAGTTCTTC. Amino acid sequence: CSVEFSGTSYNEQFF.

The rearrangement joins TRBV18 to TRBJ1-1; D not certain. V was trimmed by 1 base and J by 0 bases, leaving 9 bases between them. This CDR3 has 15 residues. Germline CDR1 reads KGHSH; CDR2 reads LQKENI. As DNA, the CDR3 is TGTGCCAGCTCACCACAGGAAAGCATGAACACTGAAGCTTTCTTT. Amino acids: CASSPQESMNTEAFF. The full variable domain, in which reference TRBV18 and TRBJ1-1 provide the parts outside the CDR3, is NAGVMQNPRHLVRRRGQEARLRCSPMKGHSHVYWYRQLPEEGLKFMVYLQKENIIDESGMPKERFSAEFPKEGPSILRIQQVVRGDSAAYFCASSPQESMNTEAFFGQGTRLTVV.

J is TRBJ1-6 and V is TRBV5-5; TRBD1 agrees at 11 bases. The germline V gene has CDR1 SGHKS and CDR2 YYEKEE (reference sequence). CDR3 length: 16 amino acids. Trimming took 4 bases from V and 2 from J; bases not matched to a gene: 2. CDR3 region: CASSGGQGAYNSPLHF. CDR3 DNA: TGTGCCAGCAGCGGGGGACAGGGGGCCTATAATTCACCCCTCCACTTT.

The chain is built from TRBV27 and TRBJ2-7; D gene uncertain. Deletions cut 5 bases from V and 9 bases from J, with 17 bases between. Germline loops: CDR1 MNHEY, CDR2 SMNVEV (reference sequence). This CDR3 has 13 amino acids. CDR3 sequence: CASSPSGGPRQYF. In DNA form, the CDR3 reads TGTGCCAGCAGTCCCTCCGGCGGCCCCCGGCAGTACTTC.

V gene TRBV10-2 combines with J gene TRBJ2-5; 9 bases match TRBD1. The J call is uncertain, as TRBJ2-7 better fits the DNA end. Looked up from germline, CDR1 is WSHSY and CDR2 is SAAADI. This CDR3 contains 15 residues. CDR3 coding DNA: TGCGCCAGCAGTGATACAGGGGGCCTTCTCGACGAGCAGTACTTC. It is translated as CASSDTGGLLDEQYF.

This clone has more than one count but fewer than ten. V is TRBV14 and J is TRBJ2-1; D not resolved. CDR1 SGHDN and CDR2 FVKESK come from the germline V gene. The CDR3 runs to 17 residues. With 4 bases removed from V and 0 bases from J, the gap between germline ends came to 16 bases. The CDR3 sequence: CASSRWSQSSSYNEQFF. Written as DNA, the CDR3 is TGTGCCAGCAGCCGGTGGTCACAGTCGAGCTCCTACAATGAGCAGTTCTTC.

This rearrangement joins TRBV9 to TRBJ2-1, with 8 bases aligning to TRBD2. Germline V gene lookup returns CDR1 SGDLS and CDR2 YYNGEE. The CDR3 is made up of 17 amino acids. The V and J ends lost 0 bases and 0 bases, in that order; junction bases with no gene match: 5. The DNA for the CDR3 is TGTGCCAGCAGCGTAGGATTAGCGGGGAGCTCCTACAATGAGCAGTTCTTC. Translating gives CASSVGLAGSSYNEQFF.

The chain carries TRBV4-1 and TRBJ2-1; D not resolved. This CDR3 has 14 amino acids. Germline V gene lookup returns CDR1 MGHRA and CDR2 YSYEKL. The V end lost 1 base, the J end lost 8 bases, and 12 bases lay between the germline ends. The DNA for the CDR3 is TGCGCCAGCAGCCAAGGTATACAGTTCGATGAGCAGTTCTTC. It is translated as CASSQGIQFDEQFF.

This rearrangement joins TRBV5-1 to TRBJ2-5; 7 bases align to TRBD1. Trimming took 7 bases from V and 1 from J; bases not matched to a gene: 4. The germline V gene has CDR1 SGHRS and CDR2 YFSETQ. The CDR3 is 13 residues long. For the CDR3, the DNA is TGCGCCAGCTATGGGGACAGCCAAGAGACCCAGTACTTC. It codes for CASYGDSQETQYF.

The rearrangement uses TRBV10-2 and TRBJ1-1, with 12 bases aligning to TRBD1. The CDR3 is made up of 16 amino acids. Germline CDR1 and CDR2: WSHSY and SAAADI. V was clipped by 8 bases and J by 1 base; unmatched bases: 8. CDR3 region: CASAGTGGAGNTEAFF. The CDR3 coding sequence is TGCGCCAGCGCCGGGACAGGGGGCGCTGGGAACACTGAAGCTTTCTTT.

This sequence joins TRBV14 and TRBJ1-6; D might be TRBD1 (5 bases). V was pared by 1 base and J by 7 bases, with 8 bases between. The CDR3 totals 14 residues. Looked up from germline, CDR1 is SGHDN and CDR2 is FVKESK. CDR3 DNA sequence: TGTGCCAGCAGCCAAGCGGGGCCCAATTCACCCCTCCACTTT. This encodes CASSQAGPNSPLHF.

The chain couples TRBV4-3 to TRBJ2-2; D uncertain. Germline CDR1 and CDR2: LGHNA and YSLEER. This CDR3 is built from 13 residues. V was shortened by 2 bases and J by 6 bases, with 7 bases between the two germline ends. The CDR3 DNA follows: TGCGCCAGCAGCCAACATTATGCCGGGGAGCTGTTTTTT. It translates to CASSQHYAGELFF.

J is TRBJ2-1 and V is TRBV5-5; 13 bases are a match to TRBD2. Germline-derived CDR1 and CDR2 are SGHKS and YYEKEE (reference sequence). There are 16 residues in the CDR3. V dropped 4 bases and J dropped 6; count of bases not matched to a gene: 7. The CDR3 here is CASSGPRLAGGNEQFF. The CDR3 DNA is TGTGCCAGCAGCGGACCCAGACTAGCGGGAGGCAATGAGCAGTTCTTC.

CDR3 in DNA: TGTGCCAGCAGCGGCCTTACAGGGGGCCTCAATCAGCCCCAGCATTTT. It is translated as CASSGLTGGLNQPQHF. The chain couples TRBV2 to TRBJ1-5; 9 positions agree with TRBD1. This CDR3 is built from 16 residues. Unmatched junction bases numbered 9, after V lost 6 bases and J lost 3 bases. Germline V lookup: CDR1 SNHLY, CDR2 FYNNEI. The full variable domain, with the rest looked up from reference TRBV2 and TRBJ1-5, is EPEVTQTPSHQVTQMGQEVILRCVPISNHLYFYWYRQILGQKVEFLVSFYNNEISEKSEIFDDQFSVERPDGSNFTLKIRSTKLEDSAMYFCASSGLTGGLNQPQHFGDGTRLSIL.

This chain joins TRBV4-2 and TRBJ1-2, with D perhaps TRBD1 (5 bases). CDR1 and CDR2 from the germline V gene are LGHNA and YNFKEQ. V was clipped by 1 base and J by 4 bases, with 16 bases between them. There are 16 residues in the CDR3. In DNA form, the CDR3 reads TGTGCCAGCAGCCAAGGGGGTATAAGGGGAGGCTATGGCTACACCTTC. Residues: CASSQGGIRGGYGYTF.

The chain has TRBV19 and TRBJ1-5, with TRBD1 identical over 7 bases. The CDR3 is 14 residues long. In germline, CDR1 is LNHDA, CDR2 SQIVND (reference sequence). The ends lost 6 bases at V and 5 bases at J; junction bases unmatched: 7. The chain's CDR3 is CASRRQGWDQPQHF. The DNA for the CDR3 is TGTGCCAGTAGGCGACAGGGTTGGGATCAGCCCCAGCATTTT.

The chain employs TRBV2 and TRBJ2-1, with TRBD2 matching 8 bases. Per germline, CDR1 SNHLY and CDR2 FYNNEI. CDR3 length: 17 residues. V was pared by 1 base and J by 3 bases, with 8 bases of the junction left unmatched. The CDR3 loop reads CASSEEKEGLGYNEQFF. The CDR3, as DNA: TGTGCCAGCAGTGAAGAAAAAGAGGGACTAGGCTACAATGAGCAGTTCTTC.

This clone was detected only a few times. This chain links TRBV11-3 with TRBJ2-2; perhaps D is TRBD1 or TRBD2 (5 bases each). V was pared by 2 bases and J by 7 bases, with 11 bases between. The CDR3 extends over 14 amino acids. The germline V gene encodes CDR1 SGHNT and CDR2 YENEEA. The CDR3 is CASSLSGAGGELFF. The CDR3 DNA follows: TGTGCCAGCAGCTTAAGTGGGGCGGGCGGGGAGCTGTTTTTT.

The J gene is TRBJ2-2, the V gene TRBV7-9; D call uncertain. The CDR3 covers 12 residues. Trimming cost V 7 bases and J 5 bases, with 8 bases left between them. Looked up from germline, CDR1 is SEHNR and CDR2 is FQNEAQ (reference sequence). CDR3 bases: TGTGCCAGCACCTTTCTTACCGGGGAGCTGTTTTTT. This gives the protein CASTFLTGELFF.

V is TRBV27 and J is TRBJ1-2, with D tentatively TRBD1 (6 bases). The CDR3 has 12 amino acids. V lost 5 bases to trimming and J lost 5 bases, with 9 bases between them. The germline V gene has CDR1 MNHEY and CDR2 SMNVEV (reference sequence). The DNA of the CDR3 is TGTGCCAGCAGTGCGCAGGGGTATGGCTACACCTTC. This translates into CASSAQGYGYTF.

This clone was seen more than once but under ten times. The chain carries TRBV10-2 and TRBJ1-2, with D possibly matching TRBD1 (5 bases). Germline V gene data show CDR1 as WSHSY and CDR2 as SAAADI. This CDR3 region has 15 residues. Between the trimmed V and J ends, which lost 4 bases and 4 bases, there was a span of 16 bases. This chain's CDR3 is CASSGGGWGFYGYTF. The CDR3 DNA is TGCGCCAGCAGTGGGGGAGGCTGGGGCTTCTATGGCTACACCTTC.

The CDR3 nucleotides are TGTGCCAGCAGACGTCAGGGTGAATTCTATGGCTACACCTTC. It is translated as CASRRQGEFYGYTF. This chain joins TRBV28 and TRBJ1-2, with a possible D match to TRBD1 (5 bases). The germline V gene has CDR1 MDHEN and CDR2 SYDVKM. This CDR3 spans 14 amino acids. V gave up 6 bases and J gave up 4 bases, with 15 bases separating them.